The rows below give T cell receptor beta chains drawn from one sample of a study of identical twins. MiXCR, applied by TCRdb to the 5' RACE reads, yields one record per CDR3 protein. The sample records around 490,000 distinct CDR3 sequences, 20% to 25% being singletons. The same specimen was also included in a second study, on yellow fever vaccine responses in identical twins.

The sequencing sample was made of CD4+ T cells sorted from blood. Every receptor here comes from a woman in her late teens or twenties in good health. CDR3s leave out the opening cysteine and the closing phenylalanine or tryptophan. Fields, in order: J gene, clone size, V gene, CDR3 protein. Size values are once, few and many counts, or a class for expanded clones, and some rows have none.

>TRBJ2-1|.|TRBV14
ASSQDGLAVRQF
>TRBJ2-2|.|TRBV5-4
ASSSLPGGPQNRRTGELF
>TRBJ1-5|.|TRBV10-1
ALRASNQPQH
>TRBJ2-7|few|TRBV12-3/TRBV12-4
ASSLASDSKYEQY
>TRBJ2-7|few|TRBV18
ASSPRPLEQY
>TRBJ2-3|few|TRBV5-1
ASSLGPTGSTDTQY
>TRBJ2-3|once|TRBV5-1
ASSLEVGRDTQY
>TRBJ1-1|many|TRBV7-2
ASSLGGGVAF
>TRBJ2-4|.|TRBV20-1
SANRQGANIQY
>TRBJ2-3|few|TRBV6-2/TRBV6-3
ASSYSIAAGSTDTQY
>TRBJ1-4|few|TRBV20-1
SARSPRDSTNEKLF
>TRBJ2-1|.|TRBV10-3
ATQPGQGRNEQF
>TRBJ2-1|.|TRBV20-1
SVPNHRGHSNEQF
>TRBJ2-1|.|TRBV19
ASRTDGNNEQF
>TRBJ2-2|.|TRBV20-1
SAPDRASGELF